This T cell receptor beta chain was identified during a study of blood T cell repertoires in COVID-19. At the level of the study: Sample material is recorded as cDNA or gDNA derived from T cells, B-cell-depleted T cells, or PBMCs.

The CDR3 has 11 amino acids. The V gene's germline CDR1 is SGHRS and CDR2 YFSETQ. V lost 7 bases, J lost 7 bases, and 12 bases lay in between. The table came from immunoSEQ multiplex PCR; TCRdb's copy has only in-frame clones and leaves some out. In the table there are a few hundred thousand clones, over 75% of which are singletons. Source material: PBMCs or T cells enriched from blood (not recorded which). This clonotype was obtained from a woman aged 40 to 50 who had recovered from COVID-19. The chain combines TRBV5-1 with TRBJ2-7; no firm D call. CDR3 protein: CASSSQREQYF. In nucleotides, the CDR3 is TGCGCCAGCTCTAGTCAAAGGGAGCAGTACTTC.